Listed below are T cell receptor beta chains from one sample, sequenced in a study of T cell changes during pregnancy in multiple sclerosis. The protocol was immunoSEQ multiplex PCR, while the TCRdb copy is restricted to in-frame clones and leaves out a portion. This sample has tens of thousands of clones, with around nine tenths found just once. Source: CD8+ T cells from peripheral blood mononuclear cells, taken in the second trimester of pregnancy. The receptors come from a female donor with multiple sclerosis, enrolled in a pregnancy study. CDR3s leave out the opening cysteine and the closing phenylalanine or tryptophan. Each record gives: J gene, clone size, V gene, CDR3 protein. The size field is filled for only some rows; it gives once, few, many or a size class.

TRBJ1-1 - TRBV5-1 ASSPASVGENTEAF
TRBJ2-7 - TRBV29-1 SVVGTAAYEQY
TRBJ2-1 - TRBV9 ASSAVLAGAYNEQF
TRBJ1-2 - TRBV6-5 ASTTQGAFYGYT
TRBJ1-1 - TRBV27 ASSLGGGGDTEAF
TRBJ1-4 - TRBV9 ASSAGLNNEKLF
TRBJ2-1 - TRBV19 ASSRRDIWAGEQF
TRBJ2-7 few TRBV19 ATTDRAHEQY
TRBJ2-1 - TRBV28 ASSLQTSGNYNEQF
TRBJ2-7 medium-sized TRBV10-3 AISESLGTSGRGEQY
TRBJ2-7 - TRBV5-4 ASSFYTSGSDEQY
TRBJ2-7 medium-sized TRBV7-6 ASSPGPNYEQY
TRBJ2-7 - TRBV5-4 ASSLGTSGRDEQY
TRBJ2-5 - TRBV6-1 ASSEAGGGETQY
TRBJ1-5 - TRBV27 ASSLIGNQPQH
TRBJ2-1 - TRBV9 ASSVTSGTSYNEQF
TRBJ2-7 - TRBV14 ASSQVQDSYEQY
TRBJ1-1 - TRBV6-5 ASSYSPGGTEAF
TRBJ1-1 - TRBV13 ASSQDRGMAEAF
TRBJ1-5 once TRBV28 ASSYSPGPQH
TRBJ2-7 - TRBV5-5 ASSSGQGAERGVHEQY
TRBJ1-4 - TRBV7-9 ASRLTAVDEKLF
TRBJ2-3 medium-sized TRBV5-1 ASSLEWEGDTQY
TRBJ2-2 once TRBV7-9 ASSQGTNTGELF
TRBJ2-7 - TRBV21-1 ASRQGTYEQY
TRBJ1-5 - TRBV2 ASSEGGQVVNQPQH
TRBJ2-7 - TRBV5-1 ASSFAQGHLDSYEQY
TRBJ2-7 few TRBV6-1 ASSEEETSSYEQY
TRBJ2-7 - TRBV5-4 ASSFPGSGEQY
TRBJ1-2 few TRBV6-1 ASSEGRGHDYGYT
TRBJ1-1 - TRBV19 ASRNIKPGTGLMNTEAF
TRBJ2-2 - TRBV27 ASSTQGLAGATGELF
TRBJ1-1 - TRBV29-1 SAESGGETEAF
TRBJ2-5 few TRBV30 AWRGLGLAGETQY
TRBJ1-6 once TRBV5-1 ASSFGTAYNSPLH
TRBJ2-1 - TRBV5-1 ASSLVVRGSSYNEQF
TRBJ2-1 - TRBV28 ASTSGGGPDEQF
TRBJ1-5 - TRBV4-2 ASSQDSGEPNQPQH
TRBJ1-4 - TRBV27 ASSFTGTNEKLF
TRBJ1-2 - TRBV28 ASSPLQEATYGYT
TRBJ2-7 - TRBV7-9 ASSRTSGVSYEQY
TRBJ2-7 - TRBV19 ASSAVGLGDSYEQY
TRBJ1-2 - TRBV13 ASRSPTGEGDGYT
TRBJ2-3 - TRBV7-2 ASSLIAGYTDTQY
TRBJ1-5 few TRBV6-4 ASSDGQPNQPQH
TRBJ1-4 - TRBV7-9 ASSLVEGRSTNEKLF
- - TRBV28 ASSWDTRPYEQY
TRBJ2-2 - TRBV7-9 ASSLLPLDSHGELF
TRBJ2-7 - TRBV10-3 AISEPMARDEQY
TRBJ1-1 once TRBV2 ASSLRGRWTEAF
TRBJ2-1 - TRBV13 ASSSAGPSGNEQF
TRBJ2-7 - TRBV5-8 ASSLKDRESDEQY
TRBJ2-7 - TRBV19 ASGAGVDEQY
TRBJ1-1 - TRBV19 ASSISTANTEAF